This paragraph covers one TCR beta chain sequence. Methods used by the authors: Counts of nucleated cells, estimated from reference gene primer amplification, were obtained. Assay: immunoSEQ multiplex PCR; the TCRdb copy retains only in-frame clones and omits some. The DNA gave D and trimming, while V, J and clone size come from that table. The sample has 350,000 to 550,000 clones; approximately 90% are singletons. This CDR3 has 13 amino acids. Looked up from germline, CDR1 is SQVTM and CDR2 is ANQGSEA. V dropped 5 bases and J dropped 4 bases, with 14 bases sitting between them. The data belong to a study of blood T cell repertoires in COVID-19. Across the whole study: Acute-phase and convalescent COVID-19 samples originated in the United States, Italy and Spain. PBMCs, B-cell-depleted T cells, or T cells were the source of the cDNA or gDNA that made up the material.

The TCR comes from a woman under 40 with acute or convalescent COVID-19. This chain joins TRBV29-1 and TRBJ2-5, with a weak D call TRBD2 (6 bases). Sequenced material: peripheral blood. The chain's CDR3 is CSVRGSGGETQYF. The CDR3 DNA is TGCAGCGTTCGGGGTAGCGGAGGAGAGACCCAGTACTTC.